This TCR beta chain was found in a study of identifying expanded T cells in peripheral blood (dated by TCRdb to between 2017 and 2020). General notes on the study: Technical replicates were generated by sequencing separate aliquots of the same genomic DNA pool, with four replicates compared pairwise. Here is what the overall study found, with its caveats: Variance in clone template counts between roughly two-week samples significantly increased with total template count across all healthy donors. Between technical replicates the binomial model flagged 1 to 1.5 differentially abundant clones, whereas over about 2 weeks the binomial model flagged about 15 and over approximately four weeks 19 to 20. The authors expected biological variance in healthy repertoires might increase further over much longer intervals such as months to years. The beta-binomial model significantly reduced the number of clones called differentially abundant and the false-positive rate across all healthy-donor time intervals.

During the collection period, no immune events, such as infections, were documented for the healthy donors. Healthy-donor blood repertoires served as a training cohort to calibrate time-dependent variance in a beta-binomial model of T-cell clone differential abundance. The training cohort was composed of around ten healthy donors, 3 female and 7 male. An age range of about 25 to 64 years, with an average of around 42 years, was recorded for the donors. Whole blood from each healthy donor was obtained from a commercial supplier and was collected at three time points roughly 13 days apart. Genomic DNA was extracted from unsorted whole blood for immunosequencing. The CDR3 has 14 amino acids, counting the end cysteine and phenylalanine. The sequence is cut down to CDR3 DNA, 42 bases in frame from base 1. V loses 0 bases, J loses 4 bases, and the germline ends lie 7 bases apart. The germline V gene (reference sequence) sets CDR1 to LNHDA and CDR2 to SQIVND.

The immunoSEQ Assay, which relies on bias-controlled multiplex PCR amplification of genomic DNA, was used to profile TCRbeta CDR3 regions. The authors processed their data as follows. To quantify the absolute abundance of each unique TCRbeta CDR3 region, the sequences were collapsed and filtered. Two models were used to test differential abundance: a binomial model (Fisher-equivalent) and a beta-binomial model that adds time-dependent variance fitted from healthy donors. Any clone with fewer than 5 combined templates was excluded, and a clone was called differentially abundant if its Benjamini-Hochberg FDR was below 0.01. Beta-binomial variance was modeled as a function of total template count across the two samples using the form v = (b*log(k)+a)^2. The table comes from immuneACCESS by way of TCRdb, which keeps in-frame sequences with V and J called. Part of the clones is missing from these tables; in studies checked, under half for an unresolved V gene and the rest for unknown reasons. From that table come the V and J calls and clone size; the DNA was used to work out D and trimming. The sample contains around 100,000 clones, 75% to 90% of them found a single time. More than 5.5% of the sample lies in the top ten.

This clone has just one count. Its binding antigen is unknown. Base-call qualities are not available, and no considerably larger clone is one nucleotide away. Source material: blood. The receptor was derived from a person aged 18 to 70 in good health. The chain joins TRBV19 to TRBJ1-3, with the D gene uncertain. The CDR3: CASSIDLGGNTIYF. The nucleotide sequence reads TGTGCCAGTAGTATAGATCTCGGAGGAAACACCATATATTTT.